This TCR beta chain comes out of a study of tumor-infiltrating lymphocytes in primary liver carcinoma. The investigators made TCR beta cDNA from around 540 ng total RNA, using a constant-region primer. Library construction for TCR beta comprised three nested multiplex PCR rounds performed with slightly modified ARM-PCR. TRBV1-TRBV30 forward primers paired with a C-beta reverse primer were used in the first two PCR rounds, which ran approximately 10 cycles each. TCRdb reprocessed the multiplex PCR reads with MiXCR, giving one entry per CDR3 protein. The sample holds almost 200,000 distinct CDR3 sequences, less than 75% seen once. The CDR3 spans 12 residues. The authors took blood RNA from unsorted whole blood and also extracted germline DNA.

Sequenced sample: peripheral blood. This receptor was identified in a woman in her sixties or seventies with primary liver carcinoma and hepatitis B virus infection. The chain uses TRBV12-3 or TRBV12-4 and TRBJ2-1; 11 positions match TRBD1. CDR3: CVSSPSDRGRFF. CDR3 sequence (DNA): TGTGTTAGCAGTCCTTCGGACAGGGGGCGATTCTTC.